This entry lists 28 T cell receptor beta chains sequenced from one sample in a study of blood T cell repertoires in COVID-19. Generated by immunoSEQ multiplex PCR, the TCRdb table keeps only in-frame clones and is missing some. The table lists around 100,000 clones, nearly 90% of them singletons. Sequencing used peripheral blood. These receptors originate from a man in his forties or fifties in a cohort sampled during active COVID-19.

The chain employs TRBV7-9 and TRBJ2-2, with a tentative D call TRBD1 (5 bases). With 6 bases removed from V and 1 base from J, the gap between germline ends came to 9 bases. From germline, CDR1 is SEHNR and CDR2 FQNEAQ (reference sequence). CDR3 length: 14 amino acids. The CDR3 DNA reads as TGTGCCAGCAGTTTCGGACAGAACACCGGGGAGCTGTTTTTT. It yields the protein CASSFGQNTGELFF.

V and J are TRBV14 and TRBJ1-2, with D possibly matching TRBD1 (6 bases). V dropped 1 base and J dropped 2 bases, with 14 bases sitting between them. The germline V gene has CDR1 SGHDN and CDR2 FVKESK. The CDR3 totals 16 residues. The CDR3: CASSQGGAGANYGYTF. The DNA of the CDR3 is TGTGCCAGCAGCCAAGGAGGGGCAGGGGCCAACTATGGCTACACCTTC.

V and J are TRBV20-1 and TRBJ1-2; possibly TRBD1 for D (6 bases). V gave up 3 bases and J gave up 8 bases, with 22 bases separating them. The CDR3 is 15 residues long. CDR1 DFQATT and CDR2 SNEGSKA come from the germline V gene (reference sequence). In nucleotides, the CDR3 is TGCAGTGCTAGTGAACAGGGTGGCATTTCGGGGGGCTACACCTTC. Its translation: CSASEQGGISGGYTF.

This chain uses TRBV4-1 with TRBJ2-1; 10 bases are shared with TRBD2. Germline V gives CDR1 MGHRA, CDR2 YSYEKL. The trim removed 2 bases at V and 5 bases at J, leaving 9 bases unmatched. This CDR3 is built from 17 residues. The CDR3 DNA is TGCGCCAGCAGCCAAAACCTAGCGGGGGCTCTCCACAATGAGCAGTTCTTC. This gives the protein CASSQNLAGALHNEQFF.

This rearrangement joins TRBV2 to TRBJ2-7; possibly TRBD1 for D (6 bases). The V and J ends lost 6 bases and 5 bases respectively, with 14 bases between them. The CDR3 totals 13 residues. Germline V CDR1 and CDR2: SNHLY, FYNNEI. The CDR3: CASRRAGTHEQYV. The CDR3 bases are TGTGCCAGCAGGAGAGCTGGGACACACGAGCAGTACGTC.

The chain links TRBV29-1 to TRBJ2-1; 8 bases match TRBD1. CDR1 is SQVTM, CDR2 ANQGSEA, per germline. The CDR3 length is 12 residues. The V segment lost 5 bases and the J segment 6 bases; nucleotides outside the gene matches: 3. CDR3: CSVKTGGNEQFF. In DNA, the CDR3 is TGCAGCGTTAAAACAGGGGGCAATGAGCAGTTCTTC.

The chain uses TRBV12-5 and TRBJ2-6, with no clear D. Germline V gives CDR1 LGHNT, CDR2 FRNRAP. CDR3 length equals 16 residues. V lost 6 bases to trimming and J lost 2 bases, with 14 bases between them. The CDR3 loop is CASGRGSSAGANVLTF. CDR3 nucleotides: TGTGCTAGTGGGCGCGGTTCATCGGCTGGGGCCAACGTCCTGACTTTC.

V is TRBV7-9 and J is TRBJ2-7; the match to TRBD1 covers 8 bases. Germline V CDR1 and CDR2: SEHNR, FQNEAQ (reference sequence). This CDR3 has 17 amino acids. V dropped 3 bases and J dropped 1; count of bases not matched to a gene: 11. The CDR3 loop reads CASSFNRDRHPSYEQYF. The DNA of the CDR3 is TGTGCCAGCAGCTTCAACCGGGACAGGCACCCATCCTACGAGCAGTACTTC.

V usage is TRBV9 and J usage is TRBJ2-5; 15 bases are a match to TRBD2. In germline, CDR1 is SGDLS, CDR2 YYNGEE. The CDR3 spans 18 residues. Unmatched junction bases numbered 8, after V lost 3 bases and J lost 2 bases. CDR3 amino acids: CASSGGLAGGLSQETQYF. CDR3 DNA: TGTGCCAGCAGCGGAGGACTAGCGGGGGGGCTTTCTCAAGAGACCCAGTACTTC.

The J gene is TRBJ1-1, the V gene TRBV12-3 or TRBV12-4; unclear D gene. The CDR3 covers 12 residues. V was trimmed by 1 base and J by 10 bases, leaving 10 bases between them. CDR3: CASSLGRGGAFF. For the CDR3, the DNA is TGTGCCAGCAGTTTAGGGCGGGGTGGAGCTTTCTTT.

V and J are TRBV4-1 and TRBJ1-4; maybe TRBD1 (5 bases). Trimming took 0 bases from V and 8 from J, leaving 13 bases between them. The CDR3 contains 15 residues. CDR1 and CDR2 (germline): MGHRA, YSYEKL. The CDR3 DNA reads TGCGCCAGCAGCCAAGATGCAGGGAAGAGAGAAAAACTGTTTTTT. Its translation is CASSQDAGKREKLFF.

The chain combines TRBV6-6 with TRBJ1-2, with no clear D. V lost 0 bases and J 6 bases, leaving 11 bases between the germline ends. This CDR3 has 14 amino acids. CDR1 is MNHNY, CDR2 SVGAGI, per germline (reference sequence). The CDR3: CASSYSVVLDGYTF. As DNA, the CDR3 is TGTGCCAGCAGTTACTCGGTGGTACTGGATGGCTACACCTTC.

The chain is built from TRBV5-4 and TRBJ2-5; TRBD2 matches at 8 bases. The CDR3 loop spans 15 amino acids. With 2 bases clipped from V and 1 base from J, the junction kept 4 bases outside the gene matches. Germline CDR1 and CDR2: SGHNT and YYREEE (reference sequence). CDR3 sequence: CASSLQRGLQETQYF. In DNA form, the CDR3 reads TGTGCCAGCAGCTTACAGCGGGGGCTCCAAGAGACCCAGTACTTC. The complete variable domain, with remaining parts taken from reference TRBV5-4 and TRBJ2-5, reads ETGVTQSPTHLIKTRGQQVTLRCSSQSGHNTVSWYQQALGQGPQFIFQYYREEENGRGNFPPRFSGLQFPNYSSELNVNALELDDSALYLCASSLQRGLQETQYFGPGTRLLVL.

This chain links TRBV7-9 with TRBJ2-1, with D tentatively TRBD2 (6 bases). V was trimmed by 5 bases and J by 6 bases, leaving 11 bases between them. Germline V gene data show CDR1 as SEHNR and CDR2 as FQNEAQ (reference sequence). This CDR3 is built from 13 residues. The CDR3 coding sequence is TGTGCCAGCAGCCATGGAGGGAGCAATGAGCAGTTCTTC. Translated: CASSHGGSNEQFF.

The chain carries TRBV20-1 and TRBJ1-5; D remains unclear. CDR1 DFQATT and CDR2 SNEGSKA come from the germline V gene (reference sequence). The CDR3 covers 11 residues. The V gene lost 5 bases and the J gene lost 5 bases, with 7 bases spanning the gap. In DNA form, the CDR3 reads TGCAGTGCTTCGGGTTATCAGCCCCAGCATTTT. The encoded protein is CSASGYQPQHF.

The rearrangement joins TRBV5-4 to TRBJ1-5; 9 bases fit TRBD1. V gave up 4 bases and J gave up 2 bases; unmatched junction bases: 13. From germline, CDR1 is SGHNT and CDR2 YYREEE (reference sequence). The CDR3 sequence is 18 residues long. The CDR3 nucleotides read TGTGCCAGCAGCCCCGGGACAGGGTATATTCGTGGCAATCAGCCCCAGCATTTT. It yields the protein CASSPGTGYIRGNQPQHF.

This clone has a single count. The genes are TRBV5-6 and TRBJ2-7, with 8 bases matching TRBD2. The germline gives CDR1 SGHDT, CDR2 YYEEEE. The ends lost 6 bases at V and 1 base at J; junction bases unmatched: 9. This CDR3 has 15 amino acids. The CDR3 sequence is CASTKLGGASYEQYV. CDR3 DNA sequence: TGTGCCAGCACCAAGCTCGGGGGGGCGTCCTACGAGCAGTACGTC.

The chain carries TRBV5-1 and TRBJ1-1; no firm D call. Germline V gene lookup returns CDR1 SGHRS and CDR2 YFSETQ. Trimming left V 0 bases short and J 5 bases short, with 11 bases between. The CDR3 has 14 amino acids. This CDR3 is CASSLGRVRTEAFF. The CDR3 coding sequence is TGCGCCAGCAGCTTGGGGAGGGTAAGAACTGAAGCTTTCTTT.

The J gene is TRBJ2-7, the V gene TRBV16; 8 nucleotides agree with TRBD1. This CDR3 is built from 13 residues. With 8 bases clipped from V and 0 bases from J, the junction kept 3 bases outside the gene matches. The germline V gene encodes CDR1 KGHSY and CDR2 FQNENV. The CDR3 is CASGQGLSYEQYV. The DNA of the CDR3 is TGTGCCAGCGGACAGGGTCTCTCCTACGAGCAGTACGTC.

CDR3 residues: CASSFGTSGGQETQYF. The CDR3 DNA is TGTGCCAGCAGCTTTGGGACTAGCGGGGGACAAGAGACCCAGTACTTC. The genes are TRBV7-9 and TRBJ2-5; 14 nucleotides align to TRBD2. Germline-derived CDR1 and CDR2 are SEHNR and FQNEAQ (reference sequence). The CDR3 is 16 residues long. The V gene end was trimmed by 3 bases and the J gene end by 2 bases; junction bases not matched to a gene: 2.

The chain has TRBV5-5 and TRBJ1-5; 7 bases match TRBD1. The CDR3 has 15 residues. V lost 0 bases to trimming and J lost 6 bases; unmatched junction nucleotides: 6. Germline V lookup: CDR1 SGHKS, CDR2 YYEKEE (reference sequence). The CDR3 DNA sequence: TGTGCCAGCAGCTTGGAGGGGGCGCGAGGTCAGCCCCAGCATTTT. This encodes CASSLEGARGQPQHF.

This sequence joins TRBV3-1 (or the pseudogene TRBV3-2) and TRBJ1-5; 8 positions agree with TRBD1. Looked up from germline, CDR1 is LGHDT and CDR2 is YNNKEL (reference sequence). The CDR3 covers 15 residues. V gave up 3 bases and J gave up 7 bases; unmatched junction bases: 8. CDR3 bases: TGTGCCAGCAGCCATTCCGACAGGGGAGAACAGCCCCAGCATTTT. The encoded protein is CASSHSDRGEQPQHF.

The chain joins TRBV9 to TRBJ1-6; possible D gene TRBD1, 6 bases. Germline loops: CDR1 SGDLS, CDR2 YYNGEE. Trimming shortened V by 5 bases and J by 14 bases, and 17 bases separated the two germline ends. The CDR3 sequence is 13 residues long. The CDR3 region has the DNA TGTGCCAGCAGTGTCACAGGGTCCGGAACCCTCCACTTT. This translates into CASSVTGSGTLHF.

This clone was seen only a few times. Here the CDR3 DNA reads TGTGCCACCTCTCAGGACATTACCTACGAGCAGTACTTC. Protein sequence: CATSQDITYEQYF. The J gene is TRBJ2-7, the V gene TRBV2, with D perhaps TRBD1 (5 bases). The CDR3 is 13 amino acids. Germline V gene data show CDR1 as SNHLY and CDR2 as FYNNEI. V was pared by 10 bases and J by 2 bases, with 15 bases between.

In nucleotides, the CDR3 is TGCAGCGTCGCATCCCAGGGGAACACTGAAGCTTTCTTT. This translates into CSVASQGNTEAFF. The V call is TRBV29-1, the J call TRBJ1-1, with D possibly being TRBD1 (5 bases). CDR1 is SQVTM and CDR2 is ANQGSEA in the germline V gene. This CDR3 comprises 13 residues. V lost 6 bases and J lost 1, with 12 bases in between.

The chain links TRBV4-2 to TRBJ2-4, with TRBD1 matching 9 bases. Germline V gene data show CDR1 as LGHNA and CDR2 as YNFKEQ. This CDR3 has 16 amino acids. After removal of 0 bases from V and 8 bases from J, the junction contained 8 bases not matched to a gene. The CDR3 here is CASSQDITGGAYIQYF. CDR3 coding DNA: TGTGCCAGCAGCCAAGATATAACAGGGGGCGCTTACATTCAGTACTTC.

This clone was observed at least ten times. The chain is built from TRBV27 and TRBJ2-7; D is ambiguous. V was pared by 1 base and J by 4 bases, with 8 bases between. CDR1 and CDR2 (germline): MNHEY, SMNVEV (reference sequence). This CDR3 comprises 13 residues. The CDR3 loop reads CASSLFGAYEQYF. The DNA of the CDR3 is TGTGCCAGCAGTTTATTTGGTGCGTACGAGCAGTACTTC.

The rearrangement joins TRBV7-3 to TRBJ1-1; 7 bases map to TRBD1. The germline CDR1 and CDR2 sequences are SGHTA and FQGTGA. The CDR3 spans 13 residues. The ends lost 2 bases at V and 11 bases at J; junction bases unmatched: 8. The CDR3 nucleotides read TGTGCCAGCAGCTTATTTAGCACAGGGGTTGCTTTCTTT. Translated: CASSLFSTGVAFF.